This note documents a single T cell receptor (beta chain) sequence. Its target is unknown. This CDR3 comprises 15 residues. The V end was cut by 5 bases, the J end by 5 bases, with 18 bases between. Germline CDR1 reads MNHEY; CDR2 reads SMNVEV (reference sequence). The repertoire was sequenced with immunoSEQ multiplex PCR; TCRdb's copy has only in-frame clones and lacks some. Among about 51,000 clones listed, approximately 80% were seen once. The data are from a study of radiotherapy plus CTLA-4 blockade in lung cancer. Study findings and constraints: Best predicting response, reportedly, were early blood T cell clone dynamics, with interferon-beta. Blood-borne expansion of tumor-derived TCR clones followed radiotherapy plus ipilimumab.

People whose metastatic non-small-cell lung cancer was chemo-refractory got focal radiation along with CTLA-4 blockade by ipilimumab. The material was peripheral blood, obtained from a patient treated with radiotherapy plus ipilimumab. The J gene is TRBJ2-5, the V gene TRBV27, with a tentative D call TRBD1 (6 bases). The source is a human donor with non-small cell lung cancer whose response to radiotherapy plus ipilimumab could not be evaluated. The CDR3, as DNA: TGTGCCAGCAGTCCCTGGGACACCCAGGTGGAGACCCAGTACTTC. It encodes CASSPWDTQVETQYF.